The entry below gives a single T cell receptor beta chain sequence along with its context. Its antigen is still unknown. The record has no base qualities; no much larger clone is one base away. The germline V end is reduced by 5 bases and the J end by 3 bases; junction bases left unmatched: 8. CDR1 and CDR2 were assigned from the germline V gene as SGHNT and YENEEA. The CDR3 covers 15 residues, taking in both the cysteine and the phenylalanine. Only the CDR3 DNA stays, 45 bases, in frame from base 1. The immunoSEQ hsTCRB v3.0 assay was used at survey level resolution to sequence the TRB variable region. TRB sequencing targeted a depth of about 40,000-50,000 T-cell genomes per sample. TRB libraries were pooled and sequenced on an Illumina MiSeq using a v3 150-cycle kit. On the authors' methods: Repertoire analysis was run in R within a reproducible Nextflow workflow that covered QC, data transformation and analysis. Custom analyses were implemented in LymphoSeq2, an R package for AIRR-Seq data exploration. After excluding a few samples that yielded fewer than 5000 total TRB sequences, some 190 HIV repertoires remained for analysis. Among the roughly 200 retained HIV repertoires, about 60 were collected before ART initiation and 120 to 130 were collected after ART initiation. Repertoires were downsampled to 5000 TRB nucleotide sequences, with summary statistics averaged over 100 downsampling iterations. TRB sequences were retained for analysis only if CDR3 regions of at least seven amino acids were present. A Shannon entropy-derived clonality score and the Gini coefficient were used to measure diversity. In the repertoire networks, any two of the top 5000 CDR3 amino acid sequences were linked whenever the two sequences differed by an edit distance of one. For TRB CDR3 amino acid sequences, antigen specificity groups and MHC restriction were predicted with GLIPH2. CDR3 amino acid sequences were matched against VDJdb and McPAS-TCR to flag known CMV, EBV, HIV or tissue antigen associations. Pre-ART, post-ART and control groups were compared with Wilcoxon signed-rank tests and Holm-Bonferroni correction. Sourced from immuneACCESS, this table was stored by TCRdb with only in-frame sequences that have V and J called. A share of the clones is absent; for the studies checked, an unresolved V gene accounts for under half, and the remainder has no known explanation. Clonal size and the V and J genes are those of that table, whereas D and trimming came from the DNA. The sample includes almost 30,000 clones, with 85% to 90% observed a single time. The biggest ten clones account for approximately 8.3% of the sample.

This sample is part of a study of long-term antiretroviral therapy in people with HIV (dated 2022 in TCRdb). General notes on the study: The earliest samples were collected roughly a decade before the 2015 WHO recommendation for immediate ART, at a time when ART was usually postponed until CD4 counts fell. Among the approximately 30 participants with HIV, fewer than twelve were female. Test extractions of a monoclonal T-cell line alongside a few dozen polyclonal samples showed no cross-contamination during QIAcube processing. A retrospective serial study tested whether ART initiation and durable HIV suppression were associated with changes in peripheral blood TRB repertoire composition and diversity. The cohort contributed over 150 cryopreserved PBMC samples from 30 adults with confirmed HIV infection, collected serially over a mean of approximately 6 years (range 1-12).

Beyond this particular receptor, the publication reports: ART initiation was associated with a significant increase in TRB diversity, but diversity stayed significantly below transplant donor controls even after long-term ART. No data were available on ART adherence, viral resistance or therapy changes, limiting inferences about post-ART repertoire changes. CDR3 length ranges in HIV repertoires were narrower than in controls, and network structure suggested an antigen-experienced repertoire with only a slight naive shift after ART. Limited PBMC availability meant only the TCR beta chain was sequenced, without alpha chain pairing. Because pre-ART samples had limited cell numbers, unsorted PBMC were profiled rather than sorted CD4+ and CD8+ T cells. The samples were dated from about 2004 to 2018, and the ART regimens that were used may be less effective than current ART regimens. At every time point, the repertoire was dominated by expanded TRB clones first identified before ART initiation, although this dominance fluctuated and, in many PLHIV, declined after ART.

Inclusion was restricted to participants for whom at least one PBMC sample before ART initiation and at least two post-ART samples were available. Treatment was received in the United States of America by all participants with HIV. Before DNA extraction, cryopreserved samples containing roughly 1-11 million PBMC were thawed and washed. At the time of the earliest PBMC sample, participants with HIV were aged between roughly 20 and 54 years. Each participant contributed PBMC samples from 1-4 timepoints before ART initiation and 2-8 timepoints after ART initiation, with a median of 7 samples. Serial HIV viral load, CD4+ T-cell count, ART history and demographic data were obtained for every participant. Genomic DNA was extracted from unsorted PBMC with a Qiagen kit on a QIAcube, with processing performed in batches of 12 samples.

This clonotype was obtained from a man aged 50-60 years with HIV. The chain was built from TRBV11-3 and TRBJ1-1; the junction holds 8 bases that match TRBD1. Sample: unsorted PBMCs, taken 3.2 years before starting antiretroviral therapy. The CDR3 reads CASSLKTGVDTEAFF. DNA sequence: TGTGCCAGCAGCCTTAAGACAGGGGTAGACACTGAAGCTTTCTTT.